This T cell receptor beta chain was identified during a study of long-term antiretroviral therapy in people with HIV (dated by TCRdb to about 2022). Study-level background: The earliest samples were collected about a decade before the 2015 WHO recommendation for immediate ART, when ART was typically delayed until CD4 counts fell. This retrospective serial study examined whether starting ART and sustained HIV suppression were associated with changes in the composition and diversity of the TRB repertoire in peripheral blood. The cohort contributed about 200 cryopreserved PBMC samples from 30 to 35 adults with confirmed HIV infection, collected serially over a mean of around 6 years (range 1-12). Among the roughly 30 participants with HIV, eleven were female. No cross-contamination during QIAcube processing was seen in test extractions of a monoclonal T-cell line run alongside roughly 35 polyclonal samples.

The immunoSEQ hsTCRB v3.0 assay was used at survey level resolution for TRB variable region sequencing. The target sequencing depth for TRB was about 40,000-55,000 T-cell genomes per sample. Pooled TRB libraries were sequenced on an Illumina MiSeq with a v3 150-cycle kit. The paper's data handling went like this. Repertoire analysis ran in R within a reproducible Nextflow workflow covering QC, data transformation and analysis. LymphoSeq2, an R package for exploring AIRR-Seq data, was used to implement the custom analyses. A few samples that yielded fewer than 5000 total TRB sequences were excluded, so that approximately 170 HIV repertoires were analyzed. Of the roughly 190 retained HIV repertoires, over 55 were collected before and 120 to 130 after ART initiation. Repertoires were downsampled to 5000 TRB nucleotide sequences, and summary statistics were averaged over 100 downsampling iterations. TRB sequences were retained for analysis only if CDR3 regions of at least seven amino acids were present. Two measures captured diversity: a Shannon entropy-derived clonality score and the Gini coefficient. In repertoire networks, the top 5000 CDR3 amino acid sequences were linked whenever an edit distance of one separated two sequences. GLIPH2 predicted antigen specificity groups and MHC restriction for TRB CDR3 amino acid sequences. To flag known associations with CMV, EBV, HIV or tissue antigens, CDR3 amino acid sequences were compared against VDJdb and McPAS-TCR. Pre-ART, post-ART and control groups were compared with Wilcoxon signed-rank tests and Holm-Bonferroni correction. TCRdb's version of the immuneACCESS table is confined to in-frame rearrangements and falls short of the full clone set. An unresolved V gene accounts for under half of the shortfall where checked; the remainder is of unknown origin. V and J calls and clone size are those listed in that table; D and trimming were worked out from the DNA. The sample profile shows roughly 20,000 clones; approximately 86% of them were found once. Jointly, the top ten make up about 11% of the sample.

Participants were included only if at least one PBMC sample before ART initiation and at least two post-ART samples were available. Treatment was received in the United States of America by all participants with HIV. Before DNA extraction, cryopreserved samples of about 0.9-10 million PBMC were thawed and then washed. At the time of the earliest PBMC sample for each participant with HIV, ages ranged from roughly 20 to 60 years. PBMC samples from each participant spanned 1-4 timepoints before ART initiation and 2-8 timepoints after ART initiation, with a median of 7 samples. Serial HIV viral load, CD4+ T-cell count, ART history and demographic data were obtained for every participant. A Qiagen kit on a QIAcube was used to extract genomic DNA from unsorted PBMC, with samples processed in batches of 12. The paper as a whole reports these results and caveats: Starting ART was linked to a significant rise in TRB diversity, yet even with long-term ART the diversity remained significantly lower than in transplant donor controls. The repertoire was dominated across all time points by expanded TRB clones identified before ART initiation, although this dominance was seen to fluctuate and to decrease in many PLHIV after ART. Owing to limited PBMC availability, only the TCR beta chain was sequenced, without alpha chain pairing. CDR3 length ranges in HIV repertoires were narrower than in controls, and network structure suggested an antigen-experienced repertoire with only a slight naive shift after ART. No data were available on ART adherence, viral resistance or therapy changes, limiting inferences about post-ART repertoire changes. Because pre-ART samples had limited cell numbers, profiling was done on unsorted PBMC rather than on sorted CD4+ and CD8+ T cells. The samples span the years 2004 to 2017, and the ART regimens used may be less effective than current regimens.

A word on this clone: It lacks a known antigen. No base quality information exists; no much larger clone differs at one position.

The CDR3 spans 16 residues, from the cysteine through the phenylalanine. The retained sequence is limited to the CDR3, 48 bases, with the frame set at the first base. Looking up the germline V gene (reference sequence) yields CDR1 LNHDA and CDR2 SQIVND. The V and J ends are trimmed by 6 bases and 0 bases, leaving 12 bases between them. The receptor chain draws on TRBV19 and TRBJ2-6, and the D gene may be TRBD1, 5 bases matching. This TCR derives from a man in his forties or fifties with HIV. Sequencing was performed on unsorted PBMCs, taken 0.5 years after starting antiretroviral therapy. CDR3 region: CASSPLTDSGANVLTF. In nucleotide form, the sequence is TGTGCCAGTAGCCCCTTGACAGACTCTGGGGCCAACGTCCTGACTTTC.